The 32 T cell receptor beta chains below all came from one sample that was sequenced in a study of molecular identifiers for immune sequencing clone quantification. Each CDR3 protein is one row after TCRdb ran MiXCR on the PCR reads. The data show about 630,000 distinct CDR3 sequences, around 25% seen once. Sequencing input: naive CD8+ T cells from blood, with Jurkat cell RNA spiked in. The subset here: FACS-sorted CD8+CD4-CCR7+CD45RA+ naive T cells. The receptors come from a human donor in good health. Some libraries in this study had Jurkat cell RNA spiked in.

This clonotype was recorded once. This may be a read error, as it is one base from a much larger clone. This rearrangement joins TRBV14 to TRBJ2-7, with D unresolved. Germline CDR1 is SGHDN and CDR2 is FVKESK. The CDR3 covers 14 residues. CDR3 sequence (DNA): TGTGCCAGCAGCCAAGATCTGAGCTCCTACGAGCAGTGCTTC. This translates into CASSQDLSSYEQCF.

In this sample, this clonotype turned up a few times. The chain has TRBV4-3 and TRBJ2-1, with 13 bases that match TRBD2. J lost 12 bases, V lost 1 base, and 9 bases had no gene match. The CDR3 extends over 16 amino acids. CDR1 is LGHNA and CDR2 is YSLEER in the germline V gene. The CDR3 is CASSQGWTSGSFGQFF. The CDR3 DNA reads as TGCGCCAGCAGCCAAGGATGGACTAGCGGGAGTTTCGGGCAGTTCTTC.

Remarks on this clonotype: One base away lies a much larger clone, so this may be a sequencing read error. The conserved final phenylalanine or tryptophan is absent from the CDR3, which likely points to a read error. Here the CDR3 DNA reads TGTGCCAGCAGCTTAGCTCCCGATAGCAATCAGCCCCAGCATTAT. Translated: CASSLAPDSNQPQHY. The V call is TRBV7-9, the J call TRBJ1-5; D uncertain. V dropped 0 bases and J dropped 0 bases, with 6 bases sitting between them. The CDR3 runs 15 residues. The germline gives CDR1 SEHNR, CDR2 FQNEAQ (reference sequence).

This clonotype showed up just a few times. The chain links TRBV27 to TRBJ2-7; the D gene is possibly TRBD1 (7 bases). CDR3 length equals 16 residues. Looked up from germline, CDR1 is MNHEY and CDR2 is SMNVEV (reference sequence). The V and J ends lost 0 bases and 3 bases respectively, with 15 bases between them. CDR3 DNA sequence: TGTGCCAGCAGTTTATCAGGCCCCCAGGGGGGCTACGAGCAGTACTTC. The encoded protein is CASSLSGPQGGYEQYF.

This chain joins TRBV13 and TRBJ2-5, with 9 bases identical to TRBD1. J was trimmed by 1 base and V by 5 bases; bases with no gene match: 8. The CDR3 sequence is 16 residues long. The germline V gene encodes CDR1 PRHDT and CDR2 FYEKMQ (reference sequence). CDR3 bases: TGTGCCAGCAGCCGGAGCAAGACAGGGGGCCAAGAGACCCAGTACTTC. It encodes CASSRSKTGGQETQYF.

Regarding this clonotype: A much larger clone sits a single nucleotide away, making a read error possible. The V gene is TRBV19, the J gene TRBJ2-3, with D perhaps matching TRBD1 (6 bases). Germline V lookup: CDR1 LNHDA, CDR2 SQIVND (reference sequence). The length of the CDR3 is 15 residues. The CDR3 loop is CAGSILTGAADTQYF. For the CDR3, the DNA is TGTGCCGGTAGTATCCTGACAGGTGCGGCAGATACGCAGTATTTT. Based on the CDR3 plus reference TRBV19 and TRBJ2-3, the full variable domain is DGGITQSPKYLFRKEGQNVTLSCEQNLNHDAMYWYRQDPGQGLRLIYYSQIVNDFQKGDIAEGYSVSREKKESFPLTVTSAQKNPTAFYLCAGSILTGAADTQYFGPGTRLTVL.

The table lists this clonotype with many counts. V gene TRBV4-1 combines with J gene TRBJ1-5, with a possible D match to TRBD1 (5 bases). V dropped 2 bases and J dropped 6 bases, with 8 bases sitting between them. Germline V CDR1 and CDR2: MGHRA, YSYEKL. The CDR3 sequence is 13 residues long. The CDR3 here is CASSQNQGQPQHF. DNA of the CDR3: TGCGCCAGCAGCCAAAACCAGGGTCAGCCCCAGCATTTT.

Of note for this clonotype: A single base separates this from a much larger clone, so it may be a read error. The V gene is TRBV3-1, the J gene TRBJ1-2, with a weak D call TRBD1 (5 bases). V was trimmed by 2 bases and J by 11 bases, leaving 15 bases between them. In germline, CDR1 is LGHDT, CDR2 YNNKEL (reference sequence). CDR3 length: 13 residues. CDR3: CASSQFPGHEYTF. As DNA, the CDR3 is TGTGCCAGCAGCCAATTTCCAGGACACGAGTACACCTTC.

This clonotype was counted a few times. The genes are TRBV6-2 or TRBV6-3 and TRBJ2-3; D is unresolved. The CDR3 runs to 14 residues. Trimming removed 2 bases from V and 2 bases from J, with 8 bases in between. CDR1 is MNHEY and CDR2 is SVGEGT in the germline V gene. CDR3: CASSYSHYTDTQYF. The CDR3 DNA reads TGTGCCAGCAGTTACAGCCACTACACAGATACGCAGTATTTT.

With respect to this clonotype: This may be a read error, as it is one base from a much larger clone. The conserved final phenylalanine or tryptophan is absent from the CDR3, which likely points to a read error. This chain uses TRBV28 with TRBJ1-4; tentative D call: TRBD1 (5 bases). This CDR3 region has 14 residues. The germline gives CDR1 MDHEN, CDR2 SYDVKM. V lost 2 bases, J lost 3 bases, and 7 bases lay in between. CDR3 coding DNA: TGTGCCAGCAGTTTAGGGACTTCTAATGAAAAACTGTTTTAT. Protein sequence: CASSLGTSNEKLFY.

This chain links TRBV3-1 with TRBJ2-3, with D maybe TRBD2 (5 bases). The CDR3 totals 16 residues. The V end lost 3 bases, the J end lost 1 base, and 14 bases lay between the germline ends. Germline assignment: CDR1 LGHDT and CDR2 YNNKEL (reference sequence). The CDR3 DNA follows: TGTGCCAGCAGCCAGGGAGCGAGGGCGGGCACAGATACGCAGTATTTT. Amino acid sequence: CASSQGARAGTDTQYF.

The sample holds many counts of this clonotype. The chain carries TRBV6-2 or TRBV6-3 and TRBJ1-2; D uncertain. The CDR3 is made up of 13 amino acids. Trimming left V 8 bases short and J 4 bases short, with 14 bases between. In germline, CDR1 is MNHEY, CDR2 SVGEGT. The CDR3 sequence is CASGIDESYGYTF. The CDR3 DNA reads TGTGCCAGCGGAATCGACGAGAGCTATGGCTACACCTTC.

With regard to this clonotype: Since a much larger clone is just one base distant, this may be a read error. The rearrangement uses TRBV5-6 and TRBJ2-2; TRBD2 aligns across 9 bases. The CDR3 has 16 residues. CDR1 SGHDT and CDR2 YYEEEE come from the germline V gene. DNA for the CDR3: TGTGCCAGCGGCTTAACGACTAGCGGGAACACCGGGGAGCTGTTTTTT. Translating it yields CASGLTTSGNTGELFF.

This clonotype has more than one count but fewer than ten. The chain recombines TRBV12-3 or TRBV12-4 with TRBJ1-4; a weak D match, TRBD1 (5 bases). The CDR3 runs 15 residues. V lost 2 bases and J lost 6, with 13 bases in between. Written as DNA, the CDR3 is TGTGCCAGCAGTTTAACGCAGGGAGGGGATGAAAAACTGTTTTTT. The encoded protein is CASSLTQGGDEKLFF.

This clonotype was seen many times. The chain combines TRBV4-3 with TRBJ2-5; no clear D. V lost 2 bases and J 0 bases, leaving 4 bases between the germline ends. The CDR3 runs to 13 residues. From germline, CDR1 is LGHNA and CDR2 YSLEER. CDR3 amino acids: CASSQTDQETQYF. For the CDR3, the DNA is TGCGCCAGCAGCCAAACCGACCAAGAGACCCAGTACTTC.

This chain connects TRBV2 to TRBJ1-1; no clear D gene. The CDR3 runs 10 residues. The V end was cut by 11 bases, the J end by 10 bases, with 14 bases between. Germline V gene data show CDR1 as SNHLY and CDR2 as FYNNEI. The CDR3 bases are TGTGCCGCGTACATTCGTGGAGCTTTCTTT. This sequence encodes CAAYIRGAFF.

This clonotype has ten or more counts. The chain combines TRBV4-3 with TRBJ2-7; TRBD1 or TRBD2 may be the D gene (5 bases each). Per germline, CDR1 LGHNA and CDR2 YSLEER. Deletions cut 0 bases from V and 5 bases from J, with 14 bases between. The CDR3 is 15 amino acids. The CDR3 sequence: CASSQDPAGRDEQYF. The CDR3, as DNA: TGCGCCAGCAGCCAAGACCCCGCGGGCAGGGACGAGCAGTACTTC.

Ten or more counts support this clonotype. The chain joins TRBV4-1 to TRBJ1-2, with D maybe TRBD1 (5 bases). The CDR3 runs 15 residues. The V gene lost 0 bases and the J gene lost 1 base, with 9 bases spanning the gap. The germline CDR1 and CDR2 sequences are MGHRA and YSYEKL. The CDR3 region is CASSQDRQSNYGYTF. CDR3 bases: TGCGCCAGCAGCCAAGATAGACAGAGTAACTATGGCTACACCTTC.

This clonotype was detected a few times. The chain recombines TRBV11-2 with TRBJ1-5; a weak D match, TRBD1 (5 bases). Trimming took 3 bases from V and 11 from J, leaving 14 bases between them. Germline CDR1 reads SGHAT; CDR2 reads FQNNGV. The CDR3 spans 13 residues. CDR3 sequence: CASSLGLDRAQHF. In DNA, the CDR3 is TGTGCCAGCAGCTTGGGGCTGGATAGGGCCCAGCATTTT. The whole variable domain, remainder taken from reference TRBV11-2 and TRBJ1-5, is EAGVAQSPRYKIIEKRQSVAFWCNPISGHATLYWYQQILGQGPKLLIQFQNNGVVDDSQLPKDRFSAERLKGVDSTLKIQPAKLEDSAVYLCASSLGLDRAQHFGDGTRLSIL.

The chain combines TRBV6-2 or TRBV6-3 with TRBJ2-1, with TRBD1 identical over 9 bases. This CDR3 contains 16 residues. Germline V lookup: CDR1 MNHEY, CDR2 SVGEGT. The V and J ends lost 4 bases and 6 bases, in that order; junction bases with no gene match: 10. CDR3 bases: TGTGCCAGCAGTTTACGTGGGACAGGGTTGAGCAATGAGCAGTTCTTC. It yields the protein CASSLRGTGLSNEQFF.

In this sample, this clonotype turned up many times. This rearrangement joins TRBV5-1 to TRBJ2-7, with 7 bases lining up with TRBD2. The CDR3 extends over 15 amino acids. Germline trimming cut 0 bases from V and 5 bases from J; bases unmatched to any gene: 8. Germline V gene lookup returns CDR1 SGHRS and CDR2 YFSETQ. CDR3: CASSLVVGGVDEQYF. The CDR3 DNA is TGCGCCAGCAGCTTGGTAGTGGGAGGGGTCGACGAGCAGTACTTC.

As regards this clonotype: At one end the junction does not follow the germline gene, possibly because of a read error. The chain couples TRBV7-9 to TRBJ1-1; D might be TRBD1 (6 bases). The germline gives CDR1 SEHNR, CDR2 FQNEAQ (reference sequence). The CDR3 runs 15 residues. The CDR3 sequence: CASSLGYGQNTGAFF. The CDR3, as DNA: TGTGCCAGCAGCTTAGGATACGGACAGAACACTGGAGCTTTCTTT.

Many counts were recorded for this clonotype. The chain uses TRBV3-1 and TRBJ2-2; the D call may be TRBD1 or TRBD2 (5 bases each). This CDR3 comprises 16 residues. Per the germline V gene, CDR1 is LGHDT and CDR2 is YNNKEL (reference sequence). Trimming cost V 3 bases and J 2 bases, with 13 bases left between them. CDR3 nucleotide sequence: TGTGCCAGCAGCCAGGGGGATCCGATTAACACCGGGGAGCTGTTTTTT. This gives the protein CASSQGDPINTGELFF.

Ten or more counts support this clonotype. The chain carries TRBV23-1 and TRBJ2-5, with D possibly being TRBD2 (5 bases). TRBV23-1 is designated an ORF whose function remains uncertain. V lost 8 bases and J 5 bases, leaving 15 bases between the germline ends. The CDR3 is 13 residues long. The CDR3 DNA is TGCGCCAGCGAGACCCCGCGAGGGGAGACCCAGTACTTC. Encoded protein: CASETPRGETQYF.

The V call is TRBV5-6, the J call TRBJ1-2; 7 nucleotides agree with TRBD1. CDR1 is SGHDT, CDR2 YYEEEE, per germline. Unmatched junction bases numbered 17, after V lost 4 bases and J lost 5 bases. The CDR3 is 17 amino acids. CDR3 residues: CASSPPPRQGISYGYTF. The CDR3 nucleotides are TGTGCCAGCAGCCCACCTCCTCGACAGGGTATTTCGTATGGCTACACCTTC.

V gene TRBV6-1 combines with J gene TRBJ2-2, with 13 bases that match TRBD2. Trimming cost V 3 bases and J 5 bases; bases outside gene matches: 15. CDR3 length: 20 residues. Per germline, CDR1 MNHNS and CDR2 SASEGT. CDR3 in DNA: TGTGCCAGCAGTGATAGGTCGCTAACTAGCGGGAGGGAACAAACCGGGGAGCTGTTTTTT. This sequence encodes CASSDRSLTSGREQTGELFF.

This clonotype was seen only a few times. This chain joins TRBV28 and TRBJ1-6; D call uncertain. In germline, CDR1 is MDHEN, CDR2 SYDVKM. The V gene lost 2 bases and the J gene lost 6 bases, with 11 bases spanning the gap. This CDR3 has 15 residues. The CDR3 DNA reads as TGTGCCAGCAGTTTACATCCGGGAACTAATTCACCCCTCCACTTT. The encoded protein is CASSLHPGTNSPLHF.

This clonotype appeared many times. This chain connects TRBV5-6 to TRBJ1-5; D is perhaps TRBD1 (5 bases). Germline V gene data show CDR1 as SGHDT and CDR2 as YYEEEE. V lost 3 bases to trimming and J lost 2 bases, with 12 bases between them. CDR3 length: 15 residues. CDR3: CASSSLGAGNQPQHF. The CDR3 DNA sequence: TGTGCCAGCAGCTCGCTAGGGGCAGGCAATCAGCCCCAGCATTTT.

To note about this clonotype: A much larger clone lies a single base off, so this may be a read error. This chain uses TRBV24-1 with TRBJ2-2; a possible D gene is TRBD2 (6 bases). The CDR3 extends over 12 amino acids. Germline CDR1 reads KGHDR; CDR2 reads SFDVKD. In nucleotides, the CDR3 is TGTGCCACCAGTCTCGGCCCCGGGGGGCTGTTTTTT. Translating it yields CATSLGPGGLFF.

This sequence joins TRBV4-1 and TRBJ1-1; a weak D match, TRBD1 (6 bases). V shed 4 bases and J shed 1 base, with 16 bases lying between them. CDR1 and CDR2 from the germline V gene are MGHRA and YSYEKL. The CDR3 sequence is 16 residues long. The CDR3 DNA reads as TGCGCCAGCAGCCCGGGGGCGCGGAACAGGAACACTGAAGCTTTCTTT. Residues: CASSPGARNRNTEAFF.

This clonotype occurred a few times. V usage is TRBV7-9 and J usage is TRBJ2-5; 7 nucleotides agree with TRBD1. V gave up 6 bases and J gave up 4 bases; unmatched junction bases: 8. The CDR3 is 14 amino acids. Germline-derived CDR1 and CDR2 are SEHNR and FQNEAQ (reference sequence). The CDR3 reads CASSFPGGGETQYF. CDR3 nucleotides: TGTGCCAGCAGTTTCCCAGGGGGTGGAGAGACCCAGTACTTC.

This clonotype was seen ten or more times. The chain has TRBV12-3 or TRBV12-4 and TRBJ2-1; the match to TRBD1 covers 7 bases. This CDR3 contains 14 residues. The ends lost 4 bases at V and 3 bases at J; junction bases unmatched: 3. The CDR3, as DNA: TGTGCCAGCAGTTCCGGGACAGACTACAATGAGCAGTTCTTC. This codes for CASSSGTDYNEQFF.